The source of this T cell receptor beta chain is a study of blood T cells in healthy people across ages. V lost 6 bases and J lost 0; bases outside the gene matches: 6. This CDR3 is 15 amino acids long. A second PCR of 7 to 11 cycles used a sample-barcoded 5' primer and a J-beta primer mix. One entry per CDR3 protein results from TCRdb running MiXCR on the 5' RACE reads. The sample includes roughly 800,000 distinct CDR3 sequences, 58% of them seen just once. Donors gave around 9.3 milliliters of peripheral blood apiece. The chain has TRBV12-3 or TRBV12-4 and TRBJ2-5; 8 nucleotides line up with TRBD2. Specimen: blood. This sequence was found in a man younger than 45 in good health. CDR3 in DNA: TGTGCCAGCAGCCTTGTCGGGGGGGACCAAGAGACCCAGTACTTC. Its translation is CASSLVGGDQETQYF.